The T cell receptor (beta chain) under discussion was sequenced for a study of blood T cell repertoires in COVID-19. Overall study context: The samples span acute and convalescent COVID-19 from the United States, Italy and Spain. The analysed material was cDNA or gDNA that came from T cells, B-cell-depleted T cells, or PBMCs.

The CDR3 contains 15 residues. The germline gives CDR1 KGHSH, CDR2 LQKENI. V was shortened by 3 bases and J by 2 bases, with 13 bases between the two germline ends. In the authors' methods: Amplification with reference gene primers provided the estimates of nucleated cell counts. This table comes from immunoSEQ multiplex PCR, and its TCRdb copy is limited to in-frame clones, with some not included. V and J calls plus clone size are reproduced from that table; the DNA served to infer D and trimming. The table shows 50,000 to 75,000 clones, with over 60% occurring only once. Material: peripheral blood. The chain has TRBV18 and TRBJ1-1, with D possibly TRBD1 on 6 matching bases. The origin of this receptor is a human donor in a cohort sampled during active COVID-19. CDR3 loop: CASSPLTGPNTEAFF. CDR3 DNA: TGTGCCAGCTCACCTTTGACAGGACCCAACACTGAAGCTTTCTTT.